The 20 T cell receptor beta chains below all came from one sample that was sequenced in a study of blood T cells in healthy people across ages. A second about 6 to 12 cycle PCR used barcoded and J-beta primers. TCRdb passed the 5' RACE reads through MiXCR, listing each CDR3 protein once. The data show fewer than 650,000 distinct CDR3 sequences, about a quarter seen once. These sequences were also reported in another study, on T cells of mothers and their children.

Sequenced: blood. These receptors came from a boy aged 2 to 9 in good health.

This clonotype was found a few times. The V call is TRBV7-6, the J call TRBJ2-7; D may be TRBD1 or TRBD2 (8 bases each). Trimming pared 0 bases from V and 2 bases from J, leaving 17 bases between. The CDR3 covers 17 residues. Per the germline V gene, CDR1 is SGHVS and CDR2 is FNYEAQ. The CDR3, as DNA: TGTGCCAGCAGCTTAGCTAGCGGGACAGGTCTACCCTACGAGCAGTACTTC. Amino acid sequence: CASSLASGTGLPYEQYF.

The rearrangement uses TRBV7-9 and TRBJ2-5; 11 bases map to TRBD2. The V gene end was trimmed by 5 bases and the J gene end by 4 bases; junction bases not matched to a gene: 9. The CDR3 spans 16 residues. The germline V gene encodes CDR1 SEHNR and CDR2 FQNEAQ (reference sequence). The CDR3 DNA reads TGTGCCAGCAGCCTCGATAGCGGGAGGGCCGTAGAGACCCAGTACTTC. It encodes CASSLDSGRAVETQYF.

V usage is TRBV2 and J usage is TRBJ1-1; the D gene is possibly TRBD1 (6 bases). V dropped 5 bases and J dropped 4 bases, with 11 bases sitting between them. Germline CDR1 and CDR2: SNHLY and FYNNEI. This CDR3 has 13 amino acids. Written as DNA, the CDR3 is TGTGCCAGCAGTCCACAGGGTATCACTGAAGCTTTCTTT. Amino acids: CASSPQGITEAFF.

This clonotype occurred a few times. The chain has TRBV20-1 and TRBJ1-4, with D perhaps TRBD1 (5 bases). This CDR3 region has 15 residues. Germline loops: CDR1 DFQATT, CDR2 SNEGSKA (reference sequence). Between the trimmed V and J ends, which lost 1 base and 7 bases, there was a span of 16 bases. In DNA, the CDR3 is TGCAGTGCTAGAGGCCCCCCCCAAAGGGGTGAAAAACTGTTTTTT. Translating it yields CSARGPPQRGEKLFF.

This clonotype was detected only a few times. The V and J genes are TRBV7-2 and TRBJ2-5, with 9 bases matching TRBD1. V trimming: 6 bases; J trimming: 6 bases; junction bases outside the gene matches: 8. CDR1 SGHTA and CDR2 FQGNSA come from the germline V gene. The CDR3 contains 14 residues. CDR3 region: CASRPDRGSKTQYF. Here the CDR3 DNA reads TGTGCCAGCAGACCCGACAGGGGGTCCAAGACCCAGTACTTC.

The CDR3 is CASSPPTSGGALEQFF. The CDR3 nucleotides read TGTGCCAGCAGCCCCCCGACCAGCGGGGGGGCACTTGAGCAGTTCTTC. This chain connects TRBV9 to TRBJ2-1; TRBD2 matches 10 bases. Trimming took 4 bases from V and 9 from J; bases not matched to a gene: 13. CDR3 size: 16 residues. The germline V gene has CDR1 SGDLS and CDR2 YYNGEE.

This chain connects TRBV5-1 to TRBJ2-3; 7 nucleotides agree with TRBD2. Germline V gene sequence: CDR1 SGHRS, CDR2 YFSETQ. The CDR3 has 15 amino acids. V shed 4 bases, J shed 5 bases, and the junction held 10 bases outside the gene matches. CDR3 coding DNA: TGCGCCAGCAGCCAATATGGGGGGGTTGAAGATACGCAGTATTTT. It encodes CASSQYGGVEDTQYF.

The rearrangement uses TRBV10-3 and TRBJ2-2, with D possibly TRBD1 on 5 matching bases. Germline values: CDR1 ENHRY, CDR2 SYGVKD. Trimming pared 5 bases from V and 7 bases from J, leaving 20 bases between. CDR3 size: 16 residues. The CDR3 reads CAISPTGPLKSGELFF. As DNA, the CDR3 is TGTGCCATCAGTCCCACAGGCCCCCTCAAGAGCGGGGAGCTGTTTTTT.

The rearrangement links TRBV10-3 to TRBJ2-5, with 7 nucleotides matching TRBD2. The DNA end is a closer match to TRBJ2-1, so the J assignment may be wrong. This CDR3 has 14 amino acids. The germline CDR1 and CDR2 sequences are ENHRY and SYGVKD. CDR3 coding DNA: TGTGCCATACGGGCGGGGGACCCTATCTATGAGCAGTTCTTC. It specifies CAIRAGDPIYEQFF.

The CDR3 spells CAISEEGAGQETQYF. The CDR3, as DNA: TGTGCCATCAGTGAGGAGGGGGCGGGTCAAGAGACCCAGTACTTC. The chain is built from TRBV10-3 and TRBJ2-5; 7 positions agree with TRBD1. Looked up from germline, CDR1 is ENHRY and CDR2 is SYGVKD. The CDR3 contains 15 residues. Losses at the gene ends were 2 bases for V and 2 bases for J; bases not matched to a gene: 5.

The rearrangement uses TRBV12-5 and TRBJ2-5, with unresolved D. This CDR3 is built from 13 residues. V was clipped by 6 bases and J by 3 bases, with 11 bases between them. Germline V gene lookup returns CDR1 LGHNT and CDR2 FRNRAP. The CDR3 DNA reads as TGTGCTAGTGGCGGAGCCCCCGAAGAGACCCAGTACTTC. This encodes CASGGAPEETQYF. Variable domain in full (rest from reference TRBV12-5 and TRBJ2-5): DARVTQTPRHKVTEMGQEVTMRCQPILGHNTVFWYRQTMMQGLELLAYFRNRAPLDDSGMPKDRFSAEMPDATLATLKIQPSEPRDSAVYFCASGGAPEETQYFGPGTRLLVL.

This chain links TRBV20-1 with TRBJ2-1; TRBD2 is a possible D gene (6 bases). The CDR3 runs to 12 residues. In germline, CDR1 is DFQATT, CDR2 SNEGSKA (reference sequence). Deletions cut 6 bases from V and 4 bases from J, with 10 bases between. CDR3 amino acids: CSAGDFYNEQFF. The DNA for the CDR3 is TGCAGTGCAGGGGACTTTTACAATGAGCAGTTCTTC.

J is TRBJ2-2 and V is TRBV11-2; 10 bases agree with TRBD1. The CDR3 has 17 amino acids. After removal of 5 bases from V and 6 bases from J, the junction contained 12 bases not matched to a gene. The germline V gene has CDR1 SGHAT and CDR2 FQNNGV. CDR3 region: CASSHGQGGYSPGELFF. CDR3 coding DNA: TGTGCCAGCAGCCACGGACAGGGGGGTTATTCCCCCGGGGAGCTGTTTTTT. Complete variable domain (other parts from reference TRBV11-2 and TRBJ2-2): EAGVAQSPRYKIIEKRQSVAFWCNPISGHATLYWYQQILGQGPKLLIQFQNNGVVDDSQLPKDRFSAERLKGVDSTLKIQPAKLEDSAVYLCASSHGQGGYSPGELFFGEGSRLTVL.

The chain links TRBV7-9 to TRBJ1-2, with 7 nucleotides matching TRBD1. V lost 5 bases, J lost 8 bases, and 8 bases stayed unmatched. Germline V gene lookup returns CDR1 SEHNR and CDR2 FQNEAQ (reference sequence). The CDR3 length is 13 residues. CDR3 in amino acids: CASSEQGTLGYTF. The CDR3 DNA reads TGTGCCAGCAGCGAACAGGGGACGTTAGGCTACACCTTC.

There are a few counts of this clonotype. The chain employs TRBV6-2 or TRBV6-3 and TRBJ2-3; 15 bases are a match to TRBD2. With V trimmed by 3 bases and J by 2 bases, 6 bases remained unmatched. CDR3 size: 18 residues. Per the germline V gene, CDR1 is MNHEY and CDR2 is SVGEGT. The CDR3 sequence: CASSYPGLAGGTTDTQYF. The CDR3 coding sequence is TGTGCCAGCAGTTATCCGGGACTAGCGGGGGGTACCACAGATACGCAGTATTTT.

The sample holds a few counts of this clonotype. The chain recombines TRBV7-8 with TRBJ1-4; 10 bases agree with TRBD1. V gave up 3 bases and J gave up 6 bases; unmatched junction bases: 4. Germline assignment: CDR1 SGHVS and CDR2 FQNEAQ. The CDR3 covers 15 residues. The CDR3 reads CASSFRTGGDEKLFF. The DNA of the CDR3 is TGTGCCAGCAGCTTCCGGACAGGGGGTGATGAAAAACTGTTTTTT.

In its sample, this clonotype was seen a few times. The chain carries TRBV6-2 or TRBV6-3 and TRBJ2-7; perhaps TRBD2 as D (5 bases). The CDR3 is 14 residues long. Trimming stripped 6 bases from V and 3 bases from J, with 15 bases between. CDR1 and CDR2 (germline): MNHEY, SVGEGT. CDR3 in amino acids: CASSITGLNYEQYF. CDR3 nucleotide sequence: TGTGCCAGCAGCATTACCGGACTGAACTACGAGCAGTACTTC.

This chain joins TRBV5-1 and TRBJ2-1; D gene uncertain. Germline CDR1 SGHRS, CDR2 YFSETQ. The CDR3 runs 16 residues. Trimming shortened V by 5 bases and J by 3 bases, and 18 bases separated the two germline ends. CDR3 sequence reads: CASSSTGRKVYNEQFF. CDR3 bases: TGCGCCAGCAGTTCCACCGGGCGTAAAGTCTACAATGAGCAGTTCTTC.

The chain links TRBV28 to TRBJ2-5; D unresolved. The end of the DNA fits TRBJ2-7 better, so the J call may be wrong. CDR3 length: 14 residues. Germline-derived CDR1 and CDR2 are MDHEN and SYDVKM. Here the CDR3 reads CASSFRKSSYEQYF. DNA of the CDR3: TGTGCCAGCAGCTTTCGCAAATCTAGCTACGAGCAGTACTTC.

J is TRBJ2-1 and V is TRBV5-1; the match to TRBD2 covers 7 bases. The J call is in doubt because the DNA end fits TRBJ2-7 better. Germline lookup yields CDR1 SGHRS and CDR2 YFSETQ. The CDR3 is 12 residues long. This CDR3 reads CASNFTGGEQYF. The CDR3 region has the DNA TGCGCCAGCAACTTTACGGGAGGCGAGCAGTACTTC.